The next 12 T cell receptor beta chains were all read from a single sample in a study of cytomegalovirus exposure and HLA in healthy donors. PCR primers comprised 60 Vbeta and 13 Jbeta primers. This table comes from immunoSEQ multiplex PCR, and its TCRdb copy is limited to in-frame clones, with some not included. The sample data list 120,000 to 150,000 clones. The sequenced material came from PBMCs. The receptors stem from a man aged 40-55 years in good health and CMV-seronegative.

The chain carries TRBV11-2 and TRBJ2-2; D call uncertain. V was shortened by 0 bases and J by 7 bases, with 6 bases between the two germline ends. Germline assignment: CDR1 SGHAT and CDR2 FQNNGV. This CDR3 region has 13 residues. For the CDR3, the DNA is TGTGCCAGCAGCTTAGATCCGCGCGGGGAGCTGTTTTTT. This translates into CASSLDPRGELFF.

Here the CDR3 reads CASSLQTGPRLEAFF. CDR3 nucleotides: TGTGCCAGCAGCTTACAGACAGGGCCGCGCCTTGAAGCTTTCTTT. The chain joins TRBV7-3 to TRBJ1-1, with 7 positions matching TRBD1. Germline assignment: CDR1 SGHTA and CDR2 FQGTGA. The CDR3 runs to 15 residues. V gave up 2 bases and J gave up 7 bases; unmatched junction bases: 10.

V and J are TRBV28 and TRBJ1-1; 7 nucleotides align to TRBD1. From germline, CDR1 is MDHEN and CDR2 SYDVKM. The CDR3 runs 15 residues. V lost 1 base and J lost 3; bases outside the gene matches: 5. The CDR3 spells CASSLSYRGYTEAFF. In nucleotides, the CDR3 is TGTGCCAGCAGTTTATCCTACAGGGGATACACTGAAGCTTTCTTT.

The chain employs TRBV10-3 and TRBJ2-2, with 10 bases identical to TRBD1. This CDR3 is 15 amino acids long. The V segment lost 3 bases and the J segment 7 bases; nucleotides outside the gene matches: 5. Germline CDR1 reads ENHRY; CDR2 reads SYGVKD. The CDR3 DNA is TGTGCCATCAGTGACGGGACAGGGGCAGGCGGGGAGCTGTTTTTT. Translating gives CAISDGTGAGGELFF.

The V gene is TRBV5-4, the J gene TRBJ2-3; the match to TRBD2 covers 12 bases. Germline lookup yields CDR1 SGHNT and CDR2 YYREEE (reference sequence). The length of the CDR3 is 15 residues. V lost 3 bases, J lost 4 bases, and 3 bases stayed unmatched. This CDR3 is CASSSLAGGPDTQYF. The CDR3 DNA reads as TGTGCCAGCAGCTCCCTAGCGGGGGGGCCAGATACGCAGTATTTT.

The chain joins TRBV6-1 to TRBJ1-6; 7 nucleotides line up with TRBD1. V lost 7 bases, J lost 9 bases, and 9 bases stayed unmatched. Germline V lookup: CDR1 MNHNS, CDR2 SASEGT. The CDR3 runs 14 residues. The CDR3 bases are TGTGCCAGCACCCCTACAGGGGATCCTTCACCCCTCCACTTT. Its protein product is CASTPTGDPSPLHF.

This chain joins TRBV5-1 and TRBJ2-7; D gene ambiguous. Germline V lookup: CDR1 SGHRS, CDR2 YFSETQ. The CDR3 is 15 amino acids. V gave up 3 bases and J gave up 2 bases, with 15 bases separating them. The CDR3 DNA is TGCGCCAGCAGCTCTCTCCTCGGAGTACCCTACGAGCAGTACTTC. This codes for CASSSLLGVPYEQYF. Full variable domain (outside the CDR3, taken from reference TRBV5-1 and TRBJ2-7): KAGVTQTPRYLIKTRGQQVTLSCSPISGHRSVSWYQQTPGQGLQFLFEYFSETQRNKGNFPGRFSGRQFSNSRSEMNVSTLELGDSALYLCASSSLLGVPYEQYFGPGTRLTVT.

The genes are TRBV6-5 and TRBJ1-2; D unclear. The germline V and J ends were trimmed by 6 bases and 5 bases, with 13 bases remaining between them. CDR3 length: 13 amino acids. Germline CDR1 reads MNHEY; CDR2 reads SVGAGI. The CDR3 loop is CASRSTGEYGYTF. In nucleotides, the CDR3 is TGTGCCAGCAGGAGCACTGGGGAGTATGGCTACACCTTC.

This chain joins TRBV5-4 and TRBJ2-3; 7 bases agree with TRBD2. The CDR3 runs 19 residues. The junction had 13 bases not matched to a gene; V was cut back by 0 bases and J by 0 bases. Germline V lookup: CDR1 SGHNT, CDR2 YYREEE (reference sequence). This CDR3 is CASSLGLAAQPKSTDTQYF. The CDR3 coding sequence is TGTGCCAGCAGCTTGGGGCTAGCGGCACAACCAAAAAGCACAGATACGCAGTATTTT.

This sequence joins TRBV4-3 and TRBJ2-2; D remains unclear. V shed 0 bases and J shed 8 bases, with 7 bases lying between them. CDR3 size: 13 residues. Per the germline V gene, CDR1 is LGHNA and CDR2 is YSLEER. The CDR3 coding sequence is TGCGCCAGCAGCCAAGAGTACGGGGGGGAGCTGTTTTTT. The encoded protein is CASSQEYGGELFF.

On this clone itself: Other DNA sequences within the sample encode an identical CDR3. This chain links TRBV9 with TRBJ1-5, with D perhaps TRBD1 (6 bases). Germline values: CDR1 SGDLS, CDR2 YYNGEE. Trimming took 3 bases from V and 6 from J, leaving 13 bases between them. CDR3 length equals 14 residues. This CDR3 is CASSDGGASQPQHF. As DNA, the CDR3 is TGTGCCAGCAGCGACGGGGGGGCTAGTCAGCCCCAGCATTTT.

The chain carries TRBV5-4 and TRBJ2-3, with 10 bases identical to TRBD2. The CDR3 consists of 14 residues. The ends lost 3 bases at V and 8 bases at J; junction bases unmatched: 6. The germline gives CDR1 SGHNT, CDR2 YYREEE (reference sequence). In DNA, the CDR3 is TGTGCCAGCAGCTCGTCTAGCGGGGGAGGTACGCAGTATTTT. Translated: CASSSSSGGGTQYF.